This T cell receptor (beta chain) came from a study of blood T cells in healthy people across ages. With respect to this clonotype: A read error may account for a junction end that differs from germline.

Through a sample-barcoded 5' primer and a J-beta primer mix, a second PCR was run for roughly 7 to 11 cycles. TCRdb re-derived calls from the 5' RACE reads in MiXCR, one entry per CDR3 protein. The repertoire holds approximately 850,000 distinct CDR3 sequences, with around two fifths as singletons. Sequences were obtained from blood. The TCR sequence derives from a man in his fifties or sixties in good health.

The CDR3 loop reads CASRQEGVGTSTDTQYF. The CDR3 DNA reads as TGTGCCAGCAGACAAGAAGGGGTCGGTACTAGCACAGATACGCAGTATTTT. The chain has TRBV3-1 and TRBJ2-3; maybe TRBD1 (5 bases). The CDR3 length is 17 residues. Germline V gives CDR1 LGHDT, CDR2 YNNKEL (reference sequence).